In its sample, the clone carrying this T cell receptor beta chain was seen a few times. The entry originates in a study of OX40 agonist ivuxolimab in advanced cancers. This CDR3 comprises 13 residues. Between the trimmed V and J ends, which lost 8 bases and 7 bases, there was a span of 15 bases. Germline values: CDR1 MNHEY, CDR2 SVGAGI. With baseline, cycle 4 day 1, and cycle 7 day 1 as timepoints, blood was sampled. TCRdb's copy holds only in-frame clones and misses some; the assay was immunoSEQ multiplex PCR. Of more than 95,000 clones listed, roughly 90% are singletons. This chain connects TRBV6-5 to TRBJ1-5; a possible D gene is TRBD1 (5 bases). This clonotype was obtained from an adult with an advanced solid tumor such as melanoma, head and neck, liver or kidney cancer. Sequencing was performed on CD4+ or CD8+ T cells sorted from blood, taken in a trial of the OX40 agonist ivuxolimab. As DNA, the CDR3 is TGTGCCAGCCGGGGGGAATTGGGACAGCCCCAGCATTTT. Amino acids: CASRGELGQPQHF.